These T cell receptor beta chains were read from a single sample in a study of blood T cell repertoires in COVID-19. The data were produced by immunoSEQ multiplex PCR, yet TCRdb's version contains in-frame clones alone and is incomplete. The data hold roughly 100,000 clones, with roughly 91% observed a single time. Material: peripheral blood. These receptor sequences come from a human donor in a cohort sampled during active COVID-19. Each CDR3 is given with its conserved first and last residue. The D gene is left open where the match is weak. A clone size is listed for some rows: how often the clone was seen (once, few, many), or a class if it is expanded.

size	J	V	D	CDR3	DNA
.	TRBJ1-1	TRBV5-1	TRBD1	CASSLGGGYTEAFF	TGCGCCAGCAGCTTAGGGGGCGGGTACACTGAAGCTTTCTTT
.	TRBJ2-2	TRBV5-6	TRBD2	CASSRRAGAVGNTGELFF	TGTGCCAGCAGCCGGAGGGCGGGAGCGGTGGGTAACACCGGGGAGCTGTTTTTT
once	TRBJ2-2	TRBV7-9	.	CASSSYLSTGELFF	TGTGCCAGCAGCTCCTACCTAAGCACCGGGGAGCTGTTTTTT
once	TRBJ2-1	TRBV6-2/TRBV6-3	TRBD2	CASSDSSGGEQFF	TGTGCCAGCAGTGACTCTAGCGGGGGGGAGCAGTTCTTC
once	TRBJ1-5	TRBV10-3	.	CATATAVSNQPQHF	TGTGCCACTGCGACAGCCGTTAGCAATCAGCCCCAGCATTTT
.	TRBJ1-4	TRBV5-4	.	CASSLGLLTGTNEKLFF	TGTGCCAGCAGCTTGGGGCTGCTGACAGGAACTAATGAAAAACTGTTTTTT
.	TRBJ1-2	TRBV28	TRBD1	CASSTVSGGKGYGYTF	TGTGCCAGCAGTACCGTCTCAGGGGGCAAGGGCTATGGCTACACCTTC
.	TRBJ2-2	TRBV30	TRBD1	CAGRDRGTGELFF	TGTGCCGGACGGGACAGGGGAACCGGGGAGCTGTTTTTT
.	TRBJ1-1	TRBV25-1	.	CASSEWGGVNTEAFF	TGTGCCAGCAGTGAATGGGGGGGGGTGAACACTGAAGCTTTCTTT
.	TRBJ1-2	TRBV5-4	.	CASSGRGLYGYTF	TGTGCCAGCAGCGGGAGGGGTCTTTATGGCTACACCTTC
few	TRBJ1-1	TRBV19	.	CASSHLLGQNTEAFF	TGTGCCAGTAGCCACCTTCTGGGACAGAACACTGAAGCTTTCTTT
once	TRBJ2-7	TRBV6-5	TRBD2	CASSQQTSGRGEQYF	TGTGCCAGCAGCCAGCAGACTAGCGGGAGAGGCGAGCAGTACTTC
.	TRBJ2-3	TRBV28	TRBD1	CASLQGSTDTQYF	TGTGCCAGCCTACAGGGGAGCACAGATACGCAGTATTTT
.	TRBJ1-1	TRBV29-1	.	CSVPQGLEAFF	TGCAGCGTTCCCCAGGGACTTGAAGCTTTCTTT
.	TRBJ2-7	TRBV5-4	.	CASSLAGLVSSYEQYF	TGTGCCAGCAGCTTGGCCGGACTGGTGAGCTCCTACGAGCAGTACTTC
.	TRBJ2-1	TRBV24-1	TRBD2	CATGTSSISSYNEQFF	TGTGCCACAGGGACTAGCTCCATTAGCTCCTACAATGAGCAGTTCTTC
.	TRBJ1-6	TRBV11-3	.	CASSQDWDSPLHF	TGTGCCAGCAGCCAAGACTGGGATTCACCCCTCCACTTT
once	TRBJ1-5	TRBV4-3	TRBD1	CASSQDRGRQPQHF	TGCGCCAGCAGCCAAGACAGGGGGCGTCAGCCCCAGCATTTT
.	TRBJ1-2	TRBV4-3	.	CASSQSMDFYYGYTF	TGCGCCAGCAGCCAATCCATGGACTTTTACTATGGCTACACCTTC
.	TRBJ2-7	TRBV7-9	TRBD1	CASSAPGGVLYEQYF	TGTGCCAGCAGCGCCCCAGGGGGCGTTCTCTACGAGCAGTACTTC
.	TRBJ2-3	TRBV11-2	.	CASRTPSADTQYF	TGTGCCAGCAGGACGCCTAGCGCAGATACGCAGTATTTT
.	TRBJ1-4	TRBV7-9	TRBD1	CASTSTGGDEKLFF	TGTGCCAGCACCTCTACAGGGGGCGATGAAAAACTGTTTTTT
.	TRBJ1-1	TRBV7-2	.	CASIPQGAWGNTEAFF	TGTGCCAGCATCCCTCAAGGGGCCTGGGGTAACACTGAAGCTTTCTTT
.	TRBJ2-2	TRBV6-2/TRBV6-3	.	CASSYSSGHTGELFF	TGTGCCAGCAGTTACTCTAGCGGACACACCGGGGAGCTGTTTTTT
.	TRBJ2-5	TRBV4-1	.	CASSQTHGQSSETQYF	TGCGCCAGCAGCCAAACCCACGGACAGTCGTCGGAGACCCAGTACTTC
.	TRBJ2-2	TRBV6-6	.	CASSSGLNTGELFF	TGTGCCAGCAGTTCCGGACTGAACACCGGGGAGCTGTTTTTT
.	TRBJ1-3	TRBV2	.	CASSEGQGAGNTIYF	TGTGCCAGCAGTGAAGGGCAGGGCGCCGGAAACACCATATATTTT
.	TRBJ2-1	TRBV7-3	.	CASRAAGGDYNEQFF	TGTGCCAGCAGGGCGGCTGGCGGGGACTACAATGAGCAGTTCTTC
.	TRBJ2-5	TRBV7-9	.	CASSSWAYQETQYF	TGTGCCAGCAGCTCCTGGGCGTACCAAGAGACCCAGTACTTC
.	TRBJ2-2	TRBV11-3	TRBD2	CASSQPGLAGTGELFF	TGTGCCAGCAGCCAACCGGGACTAGCGGGAACCGGGGAGCTGTTTTTT
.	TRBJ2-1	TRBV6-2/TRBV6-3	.	CASSYGGLPFNEQFF	TGTGCCAGCAGTTACGGGGGCCTTCCCTTCAATGAGCAGTTCTTC
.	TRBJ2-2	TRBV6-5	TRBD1	CASSYDRANTGELFF	TGTGCCAGCAGTTACGACAGGGCGAACACCGGGGAGCTGTTTTTT
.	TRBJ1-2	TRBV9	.	CASSSWASANYGYTF	TGTGCCAGCAGCTCCTGGGCCTCAGCTAACTATGGCTACACCTTC
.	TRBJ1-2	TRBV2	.	CASSEGGGMSGYTF	TGTGCCAGCAGTGAAGGTGGCGGGATGTCAGGCTACACCTTC
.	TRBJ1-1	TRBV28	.	CASSLVAEGAFF	TGTGCCAGCAGTTTAGTAGCGGAAGGAGCTTTCTTT
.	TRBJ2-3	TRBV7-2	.	CASSLSPTDTQYF	TGTGCCAGCAGCTTATCCCCAACAGATACGCAGTATTTT
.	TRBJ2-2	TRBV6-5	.	CASSYSYGELFF	TGTGCCAGCAGTTACTCTTACGGGGAGCTGTTTTTT
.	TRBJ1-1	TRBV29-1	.	CSVERQSTEAFF	TGCAGCGTTGAACGACAGAGCACTGAAGCTTTCTTT
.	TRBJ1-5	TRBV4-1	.	CASSPRHSYSNQPQHF	TGCGCCAGCAGCCCCCGCCACAGTTATAGCAATCAGCCCCAGCATTTT
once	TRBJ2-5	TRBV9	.	CASSVEGGPQETQYF	TGTGCCAGCAGCGTAGAAGGAGGACCCCAAGAGACCCAGTACTTC
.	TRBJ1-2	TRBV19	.	CASSYSRVMGYGYTF	TGTGCCAGTAGTTACTCCAGGGTAATGGGCTATGGCTACACCTTC
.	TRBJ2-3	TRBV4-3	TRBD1	CASSPKRGRFSGALDTQYF	TGCGCCAGCAGCCCCAAAAGGGGGCGTTTTAGTGGGGCCTTAGATACGCAGTATTTT
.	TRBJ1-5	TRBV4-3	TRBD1	CASSHDTGGNQPQHF	TGCGCCAGCAGCCACGATACAGGGGGGAATCAGCCCCAGCATTTT
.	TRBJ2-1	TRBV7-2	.	CASSLGHRSSYNEQFF	TGTGCCAGCAGCTTAGGTCACAGGAGCTCCTACAATGAGCAGTTCTTC
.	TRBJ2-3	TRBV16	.	CASNRWPSRDTQYF	TGTGCCAGCAACCGGTGGCCGTCTAGGGATACGCAGTATTTT
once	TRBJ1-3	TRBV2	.	CASIGRGWTLSSGNTIYF	TGTGCCAGCATTGGTCGGGGGTGGACACTTAGCTCTGGAAACACCATATATTTT
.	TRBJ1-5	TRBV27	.	CASGRGPSGVGNQPQHF	TGTGCCAGCGGCCGGGGTCCCAGCGGAGTAGGCAATCAGCCCCAGCATTTT
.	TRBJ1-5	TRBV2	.	CASRGGSNQPQHF	TGTGCCAGCAGGGGGGGTAGCAATCAGCCCCAGCATTTT
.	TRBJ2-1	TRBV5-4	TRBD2	CASSGTSGGAYNEQFF	TGTGCCAGCAGCGGGACTAGCGGGGGGGCATACAATGAGCAGTTCTTC
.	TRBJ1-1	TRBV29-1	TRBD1	CSVAGGEVTEAFF	TGCAGCGTTGCAGGGGGCGAGGTCACTGAAGCTTTCTTT
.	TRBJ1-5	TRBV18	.	CASSRTRYNQPQHF	TGTGCCAGCTCCCGCACACGTTACAATCAGCCCCAGCATTTT
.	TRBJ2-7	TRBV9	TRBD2	CASSVSGGRGSYEQYF	TGTGCCAGCAGCGTATCGGGCGGGAGGGGAAGCTACGAGCAGTACTTC
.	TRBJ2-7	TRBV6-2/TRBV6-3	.	CASTPGWGRGPYEQYF	TGTGCCAGCACCCCTGGGTGGGGCAGGGGCCCCTACGAGCAGTACTTC
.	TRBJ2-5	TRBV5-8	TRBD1	CASSPEPTGWETQYF	TGTGCCAGCAGCCCCGAGCCGACAGGGTGGGAGACCCAGTACTTC
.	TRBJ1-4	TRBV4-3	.	CASSQDKGRGREKLFF	TGCGCCAGCAGCCAAGATAAGGGTAGGGGAAGGGAAAAACTGTTTTTT
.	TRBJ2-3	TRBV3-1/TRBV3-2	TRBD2	CASSLGTITDTQYF	TGTGCCAGCAGCCTCGGGACTATCACAGATACGCAGTATTTT
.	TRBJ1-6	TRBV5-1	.	CASRPREENSPLHF	TGCGCCAGCAGGCCCAGGGAAGAGAATTCACCCCTCCACTTT
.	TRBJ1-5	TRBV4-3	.	CASSQSGIFSNQPQHF	TGCGCCAGCAGCCAATCAGGGATATTTAGCAATCAGCCCCAGCATTTT